The rows below give T cell receptor beta chains drawn from one sample of a study of cytomegalovirus exposure and HLA in healthy donors. Sequencing used immunoSEQ multiplex PCR; TCRdb keeps in-frame clones, though not all of them. This sample has about 190,000 clones, with about nine tenths found just once. The sequencing input was PBMCs. Receptors were obtained from a boy aged 2 to 9 in good health and CMV-seronegative. The CDR3 runs from the conserved cysteine through the conserved F or W.

j_call v_call cdr3_aa
TRBJ1-6 TRBV10-2 CASRTIQVNSPLHF
TRBJ1-4 TRBV6-5 CASSLQGGNEKLFF
TRBJ1-1 TRBV5-1 CASSLGQGSEAFF
TRBJ2-1 TRBV2 CASDRGGTYNEQFF
TRBJ1-5 TRBV27 CASSQGVYQPQHF
TRBJ2-7 TRBV6-5 CASTNAGSYEQYF
TRBJ2-1 TRBV4-2 CASSQDRGGNEQFF
TRBJ2-7 TRBV28 CASTLGGLSSYEQYF
TRBJ2-7 TRBV28 CASSRGGPQYEQYF
TRBJ1-2 TRBV30 CAWNFVRTSNYGYTF
TRBJ1-5 TRBV9 CASSVDAGYQPQHF
. TRBV7-9 CASSGKPGTGSYEQYF
. TRBV4-1 CASSAFSTGGAGGKAYEQYF
TRBJ1-2 TRBV5-4 CASSLEAGGYTF
TRBJ2-5 TRBV28 CASGGVGETQYF
TRBJ1-3 TRBV7-9 CSSSFSTGGNTIYF
TRBJ1-1 TRBV27 CASNPTGGARRDTEAFF
TRBJ2-3 TRBV5-1 CASSRGGLAGGRTDTQYF
TRBJ2-5 TRBV15 CATSRVAGVAETQYF
TRBJ2-2 TRBV4-1 CASSQEGTSTSGSGTGELFF
TRBJ2-7 TRBV28 CASRGLGTSGAYF
TRBJ1-2 TRBV10-3 CAISESLGTGPYTYGYTF
TRBJ2-5 TRBV5-6 CASSRGQGEETQYF
TRBJ2-5 TRBV28 CASSPLREGFSRETQYF
TRBJ1-1 TRBV6-1 CASRGRGREAFF
TRBJ2-3 TRBV29-1 CSVSRVWAIGTDTQYF
TRBJ2-2 TRBV7-3 CASSLDGVSWTGTSLTGELFF
TRBJ2-3 TRBV12-2 CASRLGATSGSADTQYF
TRBJ1-2 TRBV6-1 CASSEPPLNYGYTF
TRBJ1-6 TRBV6-1 CASSEAQGDNSPLHF
TRBJ2-7 TRBV15 CATSRGAGEYEQYF
TRBJ2-1 TRBV7-2 CASSLVGGGGYNEQFF
TRBJ2-7 TRBV30 CAWSPGQGVDEQYF
TRBJ2-1 TRBV9 CASSVFGTSAEQFF
TRBJ2-7 TRBV6-1 CASSEGVADSYEQYF
TRBJ2-7 TRBV27 CASSPLLAGGNEHHLYEQYF
TRBJ2-1 TRBV28 CASSTSWDRAGSDNEQFF
TRBJ1-2 TRBV6-1 CASDSQANYGYTF
TRBJ2-3 TRBV7-6 CASSLDPGGSDTQYF
. TRBV4-2 CASSHTLDSYEQYF
TRBJ2-1 TRBV27 CASRPQGTLYNEQFF
TRBJ2-2 TRBV7-2 CASRSGTVNTGELFF
TRBJ2-5 TRBV7-9 CSSSLTGGQETQYF
TRBJ2-5 TRBV10-2 CASSDAPRREETQYF
TRBJ2-1 TRBV5-1 CASSWVAGEVNEQFF
TRBJ2-3 TRBV5-6 CASSLAGGGGPRNTQYF
TRBJ2-1 TRBV5-1 CASSLGAGGPDEQFF
TRBJ2-3 TRBV14 CASSQVGLKSRTDTQYF
TRBJ1-4 TRBV5-1 CASSLAPTQGDNEKLFF
TRBJ2-5 TRBV2 CATSPTGTETQYF
TRBJ1-2 TRBV5-4 CASSLSIGRTNYGYTF
TRBJ2-1 TRBV5-1 CASSLAPGLAGNEQFF
TRBJ2-5 TRBV9 CASSLGGMGETQYF
TRBJ2-3 TRBV5-4 CASSLRGDPSTDTQYF
TRBJ2-7 TRBV29-1 CSVSLAGAYEQYF
TRBJ1-1 TRBV13 CASSSGGRTEAFF
TRBJ1-5 TRBV6-1 CASIIGDYSNQPQHF